One sample yielded the 12 T cell receptor beta chains listed below, sequenced in a study of cytomegalovirus exposure and HLA in healthy donors. Use of 60 Vbeta and 13 Jbeta primers characterized the PCR. Only in-frame clones appear in the TCRdb table, and some are missing; sequencing was by immunoSEQ multiplex PCR. The data hold around 130,000 clones, with 75% observed a single time. Sequenced input: PBMCs. Receptor source: a woman aged 40 to 50 in good health and CMV-seropositive.

The rearrangement joins TRBV7-8 to TRBJ1-1; D is undetermined. This CDR3 is 14 amino acids long. Germline CDR1 reads SGHVS; CDR2 reads FQNEAQ. The germline V and J ends were trimmed by 5 bases and 1 base, with 11 bases remaining between them. The CDR3 protein is CASSRNRQNTEAFF. CDR3 DNA sequence: TGTGCCAGCAGCCGTAATCGACAGAACACTGAAGCTTTCTTT.

The chain is built from TRBV6-6 and TRBJ2-5; D may be TRBD2 (5 bases). The CDR3 length is 14 residues. CDR1 MNHNY and CDR2 SVGAGI come from the germline V gene (reference sequence). Trimming took off 0 bases at V and 3 bases at J, with 8 bases between the two ends. The CDR3 region is CASSYSEVEETQYF. The CDR3 coding sequence is TGTGCCAGCAGTTACTCGGAGGTTGAAGAGACCCAGTACTTC.

The chain recombines TRBV7-6 with TRBJ1-2, with 8 bases that match TRBD1. V lost 4 bases to trimming and J lost 4 bases; unmatched junction nucleotides: 5. The CDR3 runs to 14 residues. The germline gives CDR1 SGHVS, CDR2 FNYEAQ. The chain's CDR3 is CASSSGGLSYGYTF. The DNA of the CDR3 is TGTGCCAGCAGCTCAGGGGGCCTAAGCTATGGCTACACCTTC.

The genes are TRBV7-2 and TRBJ1-1; D gene uncertain. The CDR3 covers 16 residues. The germline V gene has CDR1 SGHTA and CDR2 FQGNSA. Trimming removed 0 bases at V and 3 bases at J, with 14 bases between. The CDR3 bases are TGTGCCAGCAGCTTAGCGCATAGAGGGATGGACACTGAAGCTTTCTTT. Protein sequence: CASSLAHRGMDTEAFF. Full variable domain (missing parts from reference TRBV7-2 and TRBJ1-1): GAGVSQSPSNKVTEKGKDVELRCDPISGHTALYWYRQSLGQGLEFLIYFQGNSAPDKSGLPSDRFSAERTGGSVSTLTIQRTQQEDSAVYLCASSLAHRGMDTEAFFGQGTRLTVV.

V gene TRBV12-5 combines with J gene TRBJ1-1; 7 bases align to TRBD1. The CDR3 has 13 residues. The V segment lost 5 bases and the J segment 8 bases; nucleotides outside the gene matches: 8. Germline V gene data show CDR1 as LGHNT and CDR2 as FRNRAP. In DNA, the CDR3 is TGTGCTAGTGGTGATTCGACAGGGCCAGAAGCTTTCTTT. Translating it yields CASGDSTGPEAFF.

The DNA for the CDR3 is TGTGCCTGGGGACTTATGAACACTGAAGCTTTCTTT. It encodes CAWGLMNTEAFF. V and J are TRBV30 and TRBJ1-1; unclear D gene. The CDR3 has 12 amino acids. Germline CDR1 and CDR2: GTSNPN and SVGIG (reference sequence). Deletions cut 5 bases from V and 0 bases from J, with 7 bases between.

The V and J genes are TRBV6-6 and TRBJ2-7, with D possibly matching TRBD2 (6 bases). The CDR3 spans 12 residues. The germline V gene encodes CDR1 MNHNY and CDR2 SVGAGI (reference sequence). V shed 7 bases and J shed 2 bases, with 9 bases lying between them. CDR3 sequence: CASTGTPYEQYF. The CDR3, as DNA: TGTGCCAGCACCGGGACTCCCTACGAGCAGTACTTC.

J is TRBJ2-5 and V is TRBV5-1; tentative D call: TRBD1 (6 bases). Per germline, CDR1 SGHRS and CDR2 YFSETQ. This CDR3 comprises 14 residues. V was clipped by 4 bases and J by 5 bases, with 15 bases between them. This chain's CDR3 is CASSQQGGMETQYF. The CDR3 region has the DNA TGCGCCAGCAGCCAACAGGGTGGTATGGAGACCCAGTACTTC.

The chain recombines TRBV6-5 with TRBJ2-7; D is unclear. The CDR3 totals 14 residues. Germline V lookup: CDR1 MNHEY, CDR2 SVGAGI. Trimming left V 5 bases short and J 7 bases short, with 18 bases between. CDR3 sequence: CASSAAHSLSEQYF. CDR3 nucleotides: TGTGCCAGCAGTGCGGCCCATAGCCTGTCTGAGCAGTACTTC.

The CDR3 here is CASSIRTGAGETQYF. The CDR3 DNA follows: TGTGCCAGTAGTATCCGGACAGGGGCGGGAGAGACCCAGTACTTC. The chain joins TRBV19 to TRBJ2-5, with 9 bases lining up with TRBD1. The CDR3 has 15 residues. V gave up 3 bases and J gave up 4 bases; unmatched junction bases: 6. The germline V gene encodes CDR1 LNHDA and CDR2 SQIVND (reference sequence).

The J gene is TRBJ2-5, the V gene TRBV29-1; 10 bases match TRBD2. V lost 1 base, J lost 3 bases, and 2 bases stayed unmatched. Germline V CDR1 and CDR2: SQVTM, ANQGSEA. This CDR3 contains 14 residues. CDR3 DNA: TGCAGCGTTGAAGGGCTAGCGGGAGAAGAGACCCAGTACTTC. This sequence encodes CSVEGLAGEETQYF.

This clone was seen only once. The chain carries TRBV28 and TRBJ1-2; no clear D gene. Germline V CDR1 and CDR2: MDHEN, SYDVKM. The CDR3 spans 13 residues. Trimming left V 4 bases short and J 5 bases short, with 11 bases between. CDR3 coding DNA: TGTGCCAGCAGTTCCCTGACTCATTATGGCTACACCTTC. Its protein product is CASSSLTHYGYTF.